This TCR beta chain was documented in a study of T cell responses to AZD1222 COVID-19 vaccine. The CDR3 sequence is 13 residues long. V dropped 3 bases and J dropped 4; count of bases not matched to a gene: 4. The germline V gene encodes CDR1 SQVTM and CDR2 ANQGSEA. Sequenced by immunoSEQ multiplex PCR; TCRdb stores in-frame clones only, minus some. The data contain some 120,000 clones, around 88% of them seen just once; the ten biggest clones take up around 10%. This clone was picked up one time. Sequencing was performed on peripheral blood, taken on day 0 of MenACWY control vaccination. The J gene is TRBJ1-1, the V gene TRBV29-1, with 8 bases identical to TRBD1. This sequence originates from an adult in good health. The CDR3 is CSVDARGPTEAFF. The CDR3 DNA is TGCAGCGTTGACGCCAGGGGGCCCACTGAAGCTTTCTTT.